These 31 T cell receptor beta chains came from one sample sequenced in a study of blood T cell repertoires in COVID-19. Profiling relied on immunoSEQ multiplex PCR, and the TCRdb table lists in-frame clones only, not all of them. This table has about 270,000 clones, approximately 86% appearing once. The sample consisted of PBMCs or T cells enriched from blood (not recorded which). The receptors originated from a woman younger than 45 who had recovered from COVID-19.

V and J are TRBV7-2 and TRBJ1-6, with D unresolved. There are 14 residues in the CDR3. The germline gives CDR1 SGHTA, CDR2 FQGNSA. V lost 4 bases and J 10 bases, leaving 14 bases between the germline ends. CDR3 sequence: CASSSPRGESPLHF. The CDR3 DNA reads as TGTGCCAGCAGCTCCCCTCGCGGGGAATCACCCCTCCACTTT.

The chain carries TRBV30 and TRBJ2-5; 7 nucleotides align to TRBD2. Germline V lookup: CDR1 GTSNPN, CDR2 SVGIG (reference sequence). The CDR3 consists of 15 residues. V was clipped by 1 base and J by 5 bases; unmatched bases: 10. DNA for the CDR3: TGTGCCTGGAGTGCCCTCTCCGGGACTACCGAGACCCAGTACTTC. Translated: CAWSALSGTTETQYF.

The V call is TRBV30, the J call TRBJ1-2, with D tentatively TRBD1 (5 bases). The germline V gene encodes CDR1 GTSNPN and CDR2 SVGIG (reference sequence). This CDR3 is 14 amino acids long. Trimming cost V 0 bases and J 6 bases, with 14 bases left between them. CDR3 amino acids: CAWSVRQGGDGYTF. Here the CDR3 DNA reads TGTGCCTGGAGTGTACGGCAGGGTGGAGATGGCTACACCTTC.

The V call is TRBV5-1, the J call TRBJ1-1; D call uncertain. Germline loops: CDR1 SGHRS, CDR2 YFSETQ. Trimming took 4 bases from V and 1 from J, leaving 14 bases between them. The CDR3 spans 15 residues. The CDR3: CASSPGLAGNTEAFF. CDR3 nucleotides: TGCGCCAGCAGCCCGGGCCTAGCCGGGAACACTGAAGCTTTCTTT.

This chain joins TRBV7-3 and TRBJ2-7; tentatively, D is TRBD2 (6 bases). This CDR3 comprises 15 residues. V was shortened by 2 bases and J by 1 base, with 12 bases between the two germline ends. Germline loops: CDR1 SGHTA, CDR2 FQGTGA. The CDR3 loop is CASSLVGGESYEQYF. For the CDR3, the DNA is TGTGCCAGCAGCTTAGTGGGAGGTGAATCCTACGAGCAGTACTTC.

V and J are TRBV19 and TRBJ2-2; tentatively, D is TRBD1 (8 bases). This CDR3 has 15 residues. Germline V gene data show CDR1 as LNHDA and CDR2 as SQIVND (reference sequence). The V and J ends lost 3 bases and 6 bases respectively, with 14 bases between them. The CDR3: CASSIGGTGAGELFF. Here the CDR3 DNA reads TGTGCCAGTAGTATCGGGGGGACAGGTGCCGGGGAGCTGTTTTTT.

The chain uses TRBV29-1 and TRBJ2-7, with 8 bases fitting TRBD1. The CDR3 runs to 12 residues. CDR1 and CDR2 (germline): SQVTM, ANQGSEA. V lost 6 bases to trimming and J lost 3 bases; unmatched junction nucleotides: 4. In nucleotides, the CDR3 is TGCAGCGTGACAGGGGCCCTCTACGAGCAGTACTTC. Its protein product is CSVTGALYEQYF.

The V and J genes are TRBV6-5 and TRBJ1-1, with TRBD1 as a possible D gene (5 bases). The germline CDR1 and CDR2 sequences are MNHEY and SVGAGI. V gave up 4 bases and J gave up 3 bases, with 12 bases separating them. The CDR3 length is 14 residues. CDR3 sequence: CASSSQGFHTEAFF. As DNA, the CDR3 is TGTGCCAGCAGTTCGCAGGGATTTCACACTGAAGCTTTCTTT.

The CDR3 region is CASSLAGGVNQPQHF. CDR3 bases: TGTGCCAGCAGTTTGGCGGGAGGGGTCAATCAGCCCCAGCATTTT. This chain connects TRBV28 to TRBJ1-5; tentatively, D is TRBD1 (5 bases). This CDR3 is 15 amino acids long. Germline V gene lookup returns CDR1 MDHEN and CDR2 SYDVKM. The V and J ends lost 3 bases and 3 bases respectively, with 12 bases between them.

V and J are TRBV11-3 and TRBJ1-1; D may be TRBD1 (5 bases). The CDR3 is 13 amino acids. V shed 3 bases and J shed 5 bases, with 10 bases lying between them. CDR1 is SGHNT and CDR2 is YENEEA in the germline V gene. CDR3 nucleotide sequence: TGTGCCAGCAGCTTTGCAGGGTTAACTGAAGCTTTCTTT. Its translation: CASSFAGLTEAFF.

The chain links TRBV18 to TRBJ2-3; 7 bases are shared with TRBD1. The trim removed 4 bases at V and 1 base at J, leaving 14 bases unmatched. Germline loops: CDR1 KGHSH, CDR2 LQKENI. CDR3 length: 18 amino acids. The CDR3 sequence: CASSLIFPTGLGTDTQYF. CDR3 coding DNA: TGTGCCAGCTCACTCATATTCCCGACAGGGCTAGGCACAGATACGCAGTATTTT.

This clone was observed a handful of times. The chain recombines TRBV5-1 with TRBJ1-2, with 8 positions matching TRBD1. The V and J ends lost 4 bases and 4 bases, in that order; junction bases with no gene match: 6. The CDR3 consists of 14 residues. The germline gives CDR1 SGHRS, CDR2 YFSETQ. The CDR3 nucleotides are TGCGCCAGCAGCAGCTCGGGACAGGTCTATGGCTACACCTTC. As protein: CASSSSGQVYGYTF.

This clone was recorded a few times. The chain links TRBV18 to TRBJ1-1, with D tentatively TRBD1 (5 bases). V was pared by 3 bases and J by 1 base, with 21 bases between. The length of the CDR3 is 18 residues. CDR1 and CDR2 (germline): KGHSH, LQKENI. CDR3 DNA: TGTGCCAGCTCACCTATCTCGTGGGGCCCCACCTCGAACACTGAAGCTTTCTTT. It specifies CASSPISWGPTSNTEAFF.

The chain is built from TRBV5-1 and TRBJ1-2, with 8 bases that match TRBD1. This CDR3 contains 13 residues. J gave up 6 bases and V 4 bases, and 5 bases lay outside the gene matches. Per the germline V gene, CDR1 is SGHRS and CDR2 is YFSETQ. In DNA form, the CDR3 reads TGCGCCAGCAGCCCCAGGACAGGGAATGGCTACACCTTC. Translated: CASSPRTGNGYTF.

The rearrangement uses TRBV6-2 or TRBV6-3 and TRBJ2-1, with a possible D match to TRBD2 (6 bases). This CDR3 has 15 amino acids. Germline V CDR1 and CDR2: MNHEY, SVGEGT. V dropped 6 bases and J dropped 6 bases, with 18 bases sitting between them. The CDR3 DNA is TGTGCCAGCAGCCACGGGACTCACCCCTCCAATGAGCAGTTCTTC. Its protein is CASSHGTHPSNEQFF.

The rearrangement links TRBV27 to TRBJ1-2, with TRBD1 matching 7 bases. The CDR3 totals 14 residues. V was clipped by 5 bases and J by 6 bases; unmatched bases: 9. CDR1 is MNHEY and CDR2 is SMNVEV in the germline V gene (reference sequence). The CDR3, as DNA: TGTGCCAGCAGTCTCCTACAGGGGTCGGATGGCTACACCTTC. This gives the protein CASSLLQGSDGYTF.

As to this clone: The sample carries other DNA sequences with the same CDR3. The gene calls are TRBV9 and TRBJ2-7; 8 bases align to TRBD1. Trimming took 3 bases from V and 3 from J; bases not matched to a gene: 5. Germline CDR1 and CDR2: SGDLS and YYNGEE. This CDR3 contains 14 residues. The CDR3 nucleotides are TGTGCCAGCAGCGCCCGGGACAGGAGCTACGAGCAGTACTTC. It translates to CASSARDRSYEQYF.

CDR3 nucleotides: TGTGCCAGCCGGGAGAACTATGGCTACACCTTC. As protein: CASRENYGYTF. The V call is TRBV12-3 or TRBV12-4, the J call TRBJ1-2; D gene uncertain. Trimming cost V 8 bases and J 2 bases, with 6 bases left between them. The CDR3 runs to 11 residues.

The chain is built from TRBV6-5 and TRBJ1-1; 8 bases map to TRBD1. Germline assignment: CDR1 MNHEY and CDR2 SVGAGI. The CDR3 totals 14 residues. With 8 bases clipped from V and 1 base from J, the junction kept 6 bases outside the gene matches. Here the CDR3 DNA reads TGTGCCAGCGCCGGACAGGGAGGGAACACTGAAGCTTTCTTT. The encoded protein is CASAGQGGNTEAFF.

This sequence joins TRBV19 and TRBJ1-2; tentative D call: TRBD1 (6 bases). CDR1 is LNHDA and CDR2 is SQIVND in the germline V gene (reference sequence). Trimming removed 3 bases at V and 6 bases at J, with 17 bases between. The CDR3 totals 15 residues. CDR3 loop: CASSIRLAGVNGYTF. CDR3 bases: TGTGCCAGTAGTATTCGTTTGGCAGGGGTTAATGGCTACACCTTC.

The chain links TRBV7-6 to TRBJ1-6; no definite D call. V dropped 2 bases and J dropped 8 bases, with 13 bases sitting between them. The CDR3 is made up of 15 amino acids. The V gene's germline CDR1 is SGHVS and CDR2 FNYEAQ. The DNA of the CDR3 is TGTGCCAGCAGCTTAACGGGGAACAGAGATTCACCCCTCCACTTT. Translated: CASSLTGNRDSPLHF.

The gene calls are TRBV5-1 and TRBJ2-7, with D perhaps TRBD2 (6 bases). With 1 base removed from V and 5 bases from J, the gap between germline ends came to 16 bases. Germline CDR1 and CDR2: SGHRS and YFSETQ. The CDR3 runs 15 residues. This CDR3 is CASSLSVLAINEQYF. As DNA, the CDR3 is TGCGCCAGCAGCTTGTCTGTACTAGCTATTAACGAGCAGTACTTC. Together with reference TRBV5-1 and TRBJ2-7, the CDR3 gives the full variable domain: KAGVTQTPRYLIKTRGQQVTLSCSPISGHRSVSWYQQTPGQGLQFLFEYFSETQRNKGNFPGRFSGRQFSNSRSEMNVSTLELGDSALYLCASSLSVLAINEQYFGPGTRLTVT.

The CDR3 bases are TGTGCCAGCCGGCCAGGCCAGCGGGGGTTAGATACGCAGTATTTT. Translated, it gives CASRPGQRGLDTQYF. The V gene is TRBV2, the J gene TRBJ2-3, with 8 positions matching TRBD2. This CDR3 is built from 15 residues. Trimming removed 8 bases from V and 5 bases from J; junction bases left unmatched: 12. The germline V gene has CDR1 SNHLY and CDR2 FYNNEI. The full variable domain, its missing parts supplied by reference TRBV2 and TRBJ2-3, is EPEVTQTPSHQVTQMGQEVILRCVPISNHLYFYWYRQILGQKVEFLVSFYNNEISEKSEIFDDQFSVERPDGSNFTLKIRSTKLEDSAMYFCASRPGQRGLDTQYFGPGTRLTVL.

This clone came up once. CDR3 residues: CASSPWDRGLYGYTF. Written as DNA, the CDR3 is TGTGCCAGCAGCCCGTGGGACAGGGGGCTCTATGGCTACACCTTC. J is TRBJ1-2 and V is TRBV5-6; 12 bases are a match to TRBD1. Germline trimming cut 4 bases from V and 4 bases from J; bases unmatched to any gene: 5. This CDR3 spans 15 amino acids. Germline-derived CDR1 and CDR2 are SGHDT and YYEEEE.

This chain joins TRBV4-1 and TRBJ2-7; the D gene is possibly TRBD1 (6 bases). Trimming took off 0 bases at V and 7 bases at J, with 16 bases between the two ends. The CDR3 is 15 amino acids. The V gene's germline CDR1 is MGHRA and CDR2 YSYEKL. CDR3 amino acids: CASSQEGTGLREQYF. The CDR3 region has the DNA TGCGCCAGCAGCCAAGAGGGAACAGGGTTGAGAGAGCAGTACTTC.

The V call is TRBV3-1 (or the pseudogene TRBV3-2), the J call TRBJ1-2, with D hard to call. V was trimmed by 0 bases and J by 2 bases, leaving 7 bases between them. Germline-derived CDR1 and CDR2 are LGHDT and YNNKEL (reference sequence). The CDR3 has 14 amino acids. The CDR3 here is CASSQERGNYGYTF. In nucleotides, the CDR3 is TGTGCCAGCAGCCAAGAGCGAGGGAACTATGGCTACACCTTC.

The rearrangement joins TRBV7-9 to TRBJ2-7, with TRBD1 identical over 8 bases. The CDR3 contains 16 residues. After removal of 5 bases from V and 4 bases from J, the junction contained 13 bases not matched to a gene. Germline assignment: CDR1 SEHNR and CDR2 FQNEAQ (reference sequence). In nucleotides, the CDR3 is TGTGCCAGCAGCCCAACACCGGGACAGGCACTTTACGAGCAGTACTTC. Protein sequence: CASSPTPGQALYEQYF.

The CDR3 protein is CASSSPGTSRYNEQFF. Here the CDR3 DNA reads TGTGCCAGCAGTTCCCCCGGGACTAGCCGTTACAATGAGCAGTTCTTC. The rearrangement uses TRBV27 and TRBJ2-1; 9 nucleotides align to TRBD2. The V gene's germline CDR1 is MNHEY and CDR2 SMNVEV (reference sequence). V was clipped by 4 bases and J by 4 bases; unmatched bases: 8. The CDR3 spans 16 residues.

The chain is built from TRBV4-1 and TRBJ2-3, with unresolved D. The CDR3 runs 15 residues. The V end lost 4 bases, the J end lost 2 bases, and 13 bases lay between the germline ends. Germline CDR1 MGHRA, CDR2 YSYEKL. CDR3 loop: CASSRSLGATDTQYF. CDR3 nucleotide sequence: TGCGCCAGCAGCCGCTCGTTGGGCGCCACAGATACGCAGTATTTT.

This clone was observed once. The rearrangement joins TRBV19 to TRBJ2-3; D may be TRBD1 (5 bases). The CDR3 runs to 15 residues. Looked up from germline, CDR1 is LNHDA and CDR2 is SQIVND (reference sequence). V was clipped by 4 bases and J by 0 bases, with 11 bases between them. The CDR3 loop reads CASSTAGRSTDTQYF. The CDR3, as DNA: TGTGCCAGTAGTACCGCAGGGCGTAGCACAGATACGCAGTATTTT.

V and J are TRBV4-3 and TRBJ2-5; D remains unclear. V lost 4 bases and J lost 5, with 11 bases in between. The CDR3 covers 13 residues. CDR1 LGHNA and CDR2 YSLEER come from the germline V gene. The CDR3 region has the DNA TGCGCCAGCAGCCGCAGATTCGGGGAGACCCAGTACTTC. Its translation: CASSRRFGETQYF.